This T cell receptor beta chain is from a study of blood T cell repertoires in COVID-19. Study background: The United States, Italy and Spain were the sources of the acute and convalescent COVID-19 samples. The analysed material was cDNA or gDNA that came from T cells, B-cell-depleted T cells, or PBMCs.

V shed 0 bases and J shed 2 bases, with 8 bases lying between them. Germline CDR1 reads GTSNPN; CDR2 reads SVGIG (reference sequence). This CDR3 contains 14 residues. Under the authors' procedure: Estimation of nucleated cell counts relied on the amplification of reference gene primers. Clones were sequenced by immunoSEQ multiplex PCR, and TCRdb holds only the in-frame ones, with some missing. That table gives V, J and clone size, and the DNA gave D and trimming. The top ten hold roughly 12% of the sample, which has 60,000 or so clones, 82% seen once. The sequenced sample was peripheral blood. The gene calls are TRBV30 and TRBJ1-3, with D perhaps matching TRBD1 (6 bases). The sequence was collected from a human donor in a cohort sampled during active COVID-19. The CDR3 DNA is TGTGCCTGGAGTGTAAAGGGGGCTGGAAACACCATATATTTT. Amino acid sequence: CAWSVKGAGNTIYF.